This TCR beta chain was obtained from a study of vaccination effects on CD4 cells after COVID-19. Findings of the study overall: Convalescent patients' post-vaccine spike repertoire was mostly distinct vaccine-induced clones.

Viral peptide pools were used in the ViraFEST assay to expand antigen-specific CD4+ T cells, and sequencing came afterward. Isolation of CD4+ T cells took place after approximately 10 days of culture. Confirmation by PCR established that the person had SARS-CoV-2 infection between March and December 2020. As regards this clone: No antigen is known for it.

Germline V gene sequence: CDR1 LNHDA, CDR2 SQIVND (reference sequence). V was cut by 4 bases and J by 1 base, with 13 bases left in between. This CDR3 spans 15 amino acids. Produced via immunoSEQ multiplex PCR; TCRdb's table is partial and in-frame only. The profile covers more than 35,000 clones, with around 80% appearing a single time and 25% to 30% taken by the ten largest. The chain is built from TRBV19 and TRBJ2-5; D perhaps matches TRBD2 (5 bases). The clonotype originates from a human donor who had a prior SARS-CoV-2 infection. This sample comprised CD4+ T cells from PBMCs cultured with a peptide pool, obtained before COVID-19 vaccination. CDR3 loop: CASSTPRGSQETQYF. The CDR3 DNA reads as TGTGCCAGTAGTACCCCAAGAGGGTCCCAAGAGACCCAGTACTTC.